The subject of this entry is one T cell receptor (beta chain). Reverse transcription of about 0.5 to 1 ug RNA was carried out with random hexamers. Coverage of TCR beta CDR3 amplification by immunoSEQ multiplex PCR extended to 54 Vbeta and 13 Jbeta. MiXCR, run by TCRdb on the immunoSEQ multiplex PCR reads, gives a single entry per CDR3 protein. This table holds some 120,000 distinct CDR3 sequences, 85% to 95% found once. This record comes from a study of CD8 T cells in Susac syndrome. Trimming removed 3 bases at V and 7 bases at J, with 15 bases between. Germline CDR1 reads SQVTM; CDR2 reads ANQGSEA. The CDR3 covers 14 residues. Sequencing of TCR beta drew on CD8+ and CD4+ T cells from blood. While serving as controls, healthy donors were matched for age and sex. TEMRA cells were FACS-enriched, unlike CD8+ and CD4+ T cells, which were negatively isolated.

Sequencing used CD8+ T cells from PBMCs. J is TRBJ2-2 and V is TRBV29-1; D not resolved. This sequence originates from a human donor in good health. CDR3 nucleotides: TGCAGCGTTGACGTGGGCGTGCAAGGCGGGGAGCTGTTTTTT. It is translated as CSVDVGVQGGELFF.